These 17 T cell receptor beta chains originate from one sample sequenced in a study of blood T cells in healthy people across ages. The second PCR ran 7 to 11 cycles with a sample-barcoded 5' primer and J-beta primers. TCRdb re-called the 5' RACE reads with MiXCR, one entry per CDR3 protein. The sample yields some 560,000 distinct CDR3 sequences, about 29% seen once. These records were also assigned to another study, of T cells of mothers and their children.

The sequenced sample consisted of blood. All receptors derive from a boy aged 2-15 years in good health.

This chain links TRBV6-2 or TRBV6-3 with TRBJ2-5, with D possibly matching TRBD1 (6 bases). The DNA end lines up better with TRBJ2-7; the J call may be wrong. CDR1 is MNHEY and CDR2 is SVGEGT in the germline V gene. The CDR3 has 16 residues. CDR3 sequence (DNA): TGTGCCAGCAGTTACTCGCATCAACAGGGAGACTACGAGCAGTACTTC. Translated, it gives CASSYSHQQGDYEQYF.

The genes are TRBV5-5 and TRBJ2-1; weak D call: TRBD2 (6 bases). The length of the CDR3 is 19 residues. Trimming shortened V by 5 bases and J by 0 bases, and 24 bases separated the two germline ends. CDR1 and CDR2 (germline): SGHKS, YYEKEE (reference sequence). In DNA, the CDR3 is TGTGCCAGCAGGGATGGCGGCGGGACGCCGGCTTACTCCTACAATGAGCAGTTCTTC. Its translation: CASRDGGGTPAYSYNEQFF.

The chain links TRBV5-1 to TRBJ1-1; D may be TRBD1 (6 bases). The CDR3 length is 15 residues. Germline V gene data show CDR1 as SGHRS and CDR2 as YFSETQ. Trimming took 0 bases from V and 4 from J, leaving 13 bases between them. CDR3 coding DNA: TGCGCCAGCAGCTTGGCGCAGGGGATGGGCACTGAAGCTTTCTTT. Amino acid sequence: CASSLAQGMGTEAFF.

This clonotype has a single count. The rearrangement links TRBV5-6 to TRBJ1-1; 10 nucleotides agree with TRBD1. V lost 5 bases and J lost 6; bases outside the gene matches: 7. CDR1 and CDR2 (germline): SGHDT, YYEEEE. There are 14 residues in the CDR3. The CDR3 DNA sequence: TGTGCCAGCAGTTCTGACAGGGGGCTGGCTGAAGCTTTCTTT. As protein: CASSSDRGLAEAFF.

This clonotype has just a few counts. J is TRBJ2-1 and V is TRBV5-1, with D possibly called TRBD1 or TRBD2 (6 bases each). Germline CDR1 is SGHRS and CDR2 is YFSETQ. Trimming stripped 6 bases from V and 8 bases from J, with 18 bases between. This CDR3 has 14 residues. In DNA, the CDR3 is TGCGCCAGCACCTCGGCGGAGGGGGAGGATGAGCAGTTCTTC. The encoded protein is CASTSAEGEDEQFF.

This clonotype was picked up a small number of times. The chain is built from TRBV7-3 and TRBJ1-4; 10 nucleotides align to TRBD1. Germline V lookup: CDR1 SGHTA, CDR2 FQGTGA. This CDR3 region has 16 residues. The V segment lost 3 bases and the J segment 2 bases; nucleotides outside the gene matches: 3. The CDR3 region is CASSFDRGHTNEKLFF. The CDR3 DNA sequence: TGTGCCAGCAGCTTCGACAGGGGGCACACTAATGAAAAACTGTTTTTT.

This clonotype was seen more than once but under ten times. The rearrangement joins TRBV20-1 to TRBJ2-3; a possible D gene is TRBD2 (5 bases). Germline CDR1 is DFQATT and CDR2 is SNEGSKA (reference sequence). V was cut by 2 bases and J by 5 bases, with 11 bases left in between. This CDR3 spans 13 amino acids. The CDR3 DNA sequence: TGCAGTGCTAGATGGGCGGGTCAAGATACGCAGTATTTT. It translates to CSARWAGQDTQYF.

V gene TRBV29-1 combines with J gene TRBJ1-2, with D maybe TRBD1 (5 bases). Trimming removed 3 bases at V and 5 bases at J, with 10 bases between. Per the germline V gene, CDR1 is SQVTM and CDR2 is ANQGSEA. This CDR3 is built from 12 residues. CDR3 in DNA: TGCAGCGTTGAGGGAGACAGTTATGGCTACACCTTC. Amino acids: CSVEGDSYGYTF.

This clonotype appeared a few times. V gene TRBV6-5 combines with J gene TRBJ1-4; no reliable D call. CDR1 and CDR2 from the germline V gene are MNHEY and SVGAGI. This CDR3 comprises 15 residues. The germline V and J ends were trimmed by 0 bases and 5 bases, with 10 bases remaining between them. The CDR3 sequence: CASSYSGSPNEKLFF. CDR3 in DNA: TGTGCCAGCAGTTACTCGGGCAGTCCGAATGAAAAACTGTTTTTT.

The V and J genes are TRBV30 and TRBJ2-2; 9 nucleotides line up with TRBD1. The germline gives CDR1 GTSNPN, CDR2 SVGIG (reference sequence). This CDR3 is built from 16 residues. Trimming took 4 bases from V and 4 from J; bases not matched to a gene: 10. As DNA, the CDR3 is TGTGCCTGGATATCGGACAGGGGCCCGGGCACCGGGGAGCTGTTTTTT. Its translation is CAWISDRGPGTGELFF.

On this clonotype: No conserved phenylalanine or tryptophan is present at the end of the CDR3, so a read error is the likely explanation. The genes are TRBV5-1 and TRBJ2-3, with TRBD2 as a possible D gene (6 bases). The CDR3 totals 14 residues. CDR1 and CDR2 (germline): SGHRS, YFSETQ. V lost 4 bases and J lost 5, with 14 bases in between. CDR3 bases: TGCGCCAGCAGCCTCCGGTCCGGGGGAGATACGCAGTATCTT. It encodes CASSLRSGGDTQYL.

This CDR3 reads CASSLEIQLQDGYTF. The CDR3 nucleotides are TGTGCCAGCAGCTTGGAGATACAGCTACAAGATGGCTACACCTTC. V usage is TRBV7-9 and J usage is TRBJ1-2; no clear D. Trimming shortened V by 3 bases and J by 6 bases, and 17 bases separated the two germline ends. The germline CDR1 and CDR2 sequences are SEHNR and FQNEAQ (reference sequence). The CDR3 sequence is 15 residues long.

There are a few counts of this clonotype. This chain joins TRBV9 and TRBJ2-1; D possibly uses TRBD1 or TRBD2 (5 bases each). Trimming left V 1 base short and J 10 bases short, with 18 bases between. This CDR3 has 15 amino acids. Germline V gene sequence: CDR1 SGDLS, CDR2 YYNGEE. CDR3 residues: CASSVNPGPEQEQFF. The CDR3 nucleotides read TGTGCCAGCAGCGTAAATCCGGGGCCGGAGCAGGAGCAGTTCTTC.

This clonotype was recorded a few times. The rearrangement joins TRBV11-1 to TRBJ1-2; no reliable D call. CDR1 is SGHAT and CDR2 is FQDESV in the germline V gene (reference sequence). Trimming removed 5 bases at V and 8 bases at J, with 12 bases between. The CDR3 is 12 amino acids. CDR3 region: CASSPTRGGYTF. The CDR3 DNA follows: TGTGCCAGCAGCCCAACCCGCGGCGGCTACACCTTC. Drawing the rest from reference TRBV11-1 and TRBJ1-2, the complete variable domain is EAEVAQSPRYKITEKSQAVAFWCDPISGHATLYWYRQILGQGPELLVQFQDESVVDDSQLPKDRFSAERLKGVDSTLKIQPAELGDSAMYLCASSPTRGGYTFGSGTRLTVV.

This clonotype showed up just a few times. The chain is built from TRBV29-1 and TRBJ2-3; TRBD1 matches 8 bases. J lost 2 bases, V lost 6 bases, and 7 bases had no gene match. Germline loops: CDR1 SQVTM, CDR2 ANQGSEA. The CDR3 runs to 14 residues. CDR3 DNA sequence: TGCAGCGTAAGGGACAGGCCCTACACAGATACGCAGTATTTT. It encodes CSVRDRPYTDTQYF.

This clonotype was seen a handful of times. The V gene is TRBV20-1, the J gene TRBJ2-1; 10 bases align to TRBD2. The germline V gene encodes CDR1 DFQATT and CDR2 SNEGSKA (reference sequence). CDR3 length: 16 residues. Losses at the gene ends were 0 bases for V and 4 bases for J; bases not matched to a gene: 6. This CDR3 is CSARDRQAGGYNEQFF. CDR3 bases: TGCAGTGCTAGAGATCGACAAGCGGGGGGGTACAATGAGCAGTTCTTC.

This clonotype was found a few times. The chain carries TRBV29-1 and TRBJ2-3; D gene unclear. Trimming pared 0 bases from V and 0 bases from J, leaving 13 bases between. The V gene's germline CDR1 is SQVTM and CDR2 ANQGSEA. This CDR3 has 16 amino acids. The CDR3 DNA follows: TGCAGCGTTGAAGATCTGCACCGCTCTAGCACAGATACGCAGTATTTT. As protein: CSVEDLHRSSTDTQYF.